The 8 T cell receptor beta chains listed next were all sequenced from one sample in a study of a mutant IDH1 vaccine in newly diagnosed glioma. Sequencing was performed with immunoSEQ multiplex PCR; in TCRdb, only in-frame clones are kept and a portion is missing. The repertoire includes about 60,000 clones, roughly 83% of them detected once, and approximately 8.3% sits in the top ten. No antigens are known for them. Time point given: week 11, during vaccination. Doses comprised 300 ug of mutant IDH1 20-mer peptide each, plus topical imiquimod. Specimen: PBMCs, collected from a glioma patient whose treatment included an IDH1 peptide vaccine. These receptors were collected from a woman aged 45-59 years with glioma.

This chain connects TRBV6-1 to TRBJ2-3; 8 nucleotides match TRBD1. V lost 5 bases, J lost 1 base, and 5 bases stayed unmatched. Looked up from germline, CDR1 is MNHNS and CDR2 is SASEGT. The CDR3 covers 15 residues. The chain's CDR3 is CASSKGGQGTDTQYF. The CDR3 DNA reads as TGTGCCAGCAGTAAGGGGGGACAGGGCACAGATACGCAGTATTTT.

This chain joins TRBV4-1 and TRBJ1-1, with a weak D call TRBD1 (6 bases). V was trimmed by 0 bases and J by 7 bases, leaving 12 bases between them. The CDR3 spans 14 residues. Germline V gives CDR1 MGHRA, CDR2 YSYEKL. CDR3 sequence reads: CASSQEGGLGEAFF. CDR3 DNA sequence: TGCGCCAGCAGCCAAGAGGGGGGGCTAGGTGAAGCTTTCTTT.

This CDR3 reads CASSLAGQGPNYGYTF. The CDR3 DNA sequence: TGTGCCAGCAGCTTGGCCGGGCAGGGTCCCAACTATGGCTACACCTTC. The chain combines TRBV5-4 with TRBJ1-2, with D maybe TRBD1 (5 bases). This CDR3 has 16 amino acids. Germline V lookup: CDR1 SGHNT, CDR2 YYREEE (reference sequence). The V and J ends lost 0 bases and 2 bases respectively, with 14 bases between them. Complete variable domain (other parts from reference TRBV5-4 and TRBJ1-2): ETGVTQSPTHLIKTRGQQVTLRCSSQSGHNTVSWYQQALGQGPQFIFQYYREEENGRGNFPPRFSGLQFPNYSSELNVNALELDDSALYLCASSLAGQGPNYGYTFGSGTRLTVV.

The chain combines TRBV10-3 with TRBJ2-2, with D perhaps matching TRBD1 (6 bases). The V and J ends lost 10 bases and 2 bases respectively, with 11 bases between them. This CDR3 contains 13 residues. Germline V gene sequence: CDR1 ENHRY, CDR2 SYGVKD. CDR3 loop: CATGTPNTGELFF. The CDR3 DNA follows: TGTGCCACCGGGACACCTAACACCGGGGAGCTGTTTTTT.

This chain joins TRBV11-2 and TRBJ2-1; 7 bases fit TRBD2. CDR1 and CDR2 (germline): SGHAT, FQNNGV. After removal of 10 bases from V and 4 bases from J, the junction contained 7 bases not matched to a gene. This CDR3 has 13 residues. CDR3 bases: TGTGCCACCAGAGCGGGGTCGTACAATGAGCAGTTCTTC. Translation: CATRAGSYNEQFF.

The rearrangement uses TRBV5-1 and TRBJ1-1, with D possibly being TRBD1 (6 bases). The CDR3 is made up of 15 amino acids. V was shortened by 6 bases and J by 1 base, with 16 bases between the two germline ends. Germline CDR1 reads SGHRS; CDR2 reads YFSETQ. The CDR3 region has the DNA TGCGCCAGCACCCCCGGCAGGGGACGGAACACTGAAGCTTTCTTT. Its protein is CASTPGRGRNTEAFF.

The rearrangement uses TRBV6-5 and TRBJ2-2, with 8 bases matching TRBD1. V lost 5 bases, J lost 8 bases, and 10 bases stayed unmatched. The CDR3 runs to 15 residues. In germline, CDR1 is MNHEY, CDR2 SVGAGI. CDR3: CASSRRQGIIGELFF. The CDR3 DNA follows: TGTGCCAGCAGTAGAAGACAGGGGATTATAGGGGAGCTGTTTTTT.

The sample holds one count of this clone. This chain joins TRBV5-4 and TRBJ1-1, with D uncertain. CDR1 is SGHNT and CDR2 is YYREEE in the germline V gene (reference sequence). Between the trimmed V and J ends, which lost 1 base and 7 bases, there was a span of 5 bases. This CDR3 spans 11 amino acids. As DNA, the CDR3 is TGTGCCAGCAGCTTGCAAGGTGAAGCTTTCTTT. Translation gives CASSLQGEAFF.